These 5 T cell receptor beta chains originate from one sample sequenced in a study of prognosis after radiotherapy for stage I lung cancer. The genomic DNA TCR beta CDR3 region underwent two rounds of multiplex PCR. First-round PCR amplification was performed with primers specific to each TRBV and TRBJ gene. TCRdb redid the calling of the multiplex PCR reads with MiXCR, one entry per CDR3 protein. The sample has 20,000 to 30,000 distinct CDR3 sequences; roughly two fifths are singletons. Source: PBMCs, taken before or after stereotactic body radiation therapy (not recorded which). The receptors were sampled from a donor at least 50 years old with non-small cell lung cancer.

This clonotype is medium-sized by share. The chain has TRBV5-1 and TRBJ2-6, with D possibly being TRBD2 (6 bases). The CDR3 has 16 amino acids. Germline-derived CDR1 and CDR2 are SGHRS and YFSETQ. V was cut by 1 base and J by 2 bases, with 10 bases left in between. CDR3 in amino acids: CASSLPLATGANVLTF. The CDR3, as DNA: TGCGCCAGCAGCTTGCCACTAGCTACTGGGGCCAACGTCCTGACTTTC.

With regard to this clonotype: This likely reflects a read error, since a far larger clone is one base away. The CDR3 DNA is TGTGCCAGCAGGGGAGGGGGGGGGCTAGGCAACTACGAGCATTACTTC. As protein: CASRGGGGLGNYEHYF. The chain carries TRBV6-6 and TRBJ2-7, with D perhaps matching TRBD2 (7 bases). Germline V CDR1 and CDR2: MNHNY, SVGAGI (reference sequence). The CDR3 runs 16 residues.

The chain has TRBV5-1 and TRBJ2-7, with TRBD1 matching over 8 bases. Germline CDR1 SGHRS, CDR2 YFSETQ. The trim removed 3 bases at V and 7 bases at J, leaving 9 bases unmatched. The CDR3 totals 14 residues. The CDR3 loop is CASSSTGTGAEQYF. The DNA for the CDR3 is TGCGCCAGCAGCTCGACCGGGACAGGAGCTGAGCAGTACTTC.

This clonotype was recorded a few times. A far larger clone is one base from this, pointing to a likely read error. The V call is TRBV12-3 or TRBV12-4, the J call TRBJ2-1, with D perhaps matching TRBD1 or TRBD2 (5 bases each). V lost 5 bases and J lost 10, with 15 bases in between. The CDR3 covers 13 residues. The CDR3 nucleotides read TGTGCCAGCAGTCAATGGGACCTCAGGGAGCAGTTCTTC. Translating it yields CASSQWDLREQFF.

For this clonotype: One junction end disagrees with the germline gene, perhaps due to a read error. The chain combines TRBV20-1 with TRBJ2-7; 8 positions match TRBD2. Per germline, CDR1 DFQATT and CDR2 SNEGSKA (reference sequence). The CDR3 is 15 residues long. The CDR3 sequence: CSASGLVGRTYEHYF. The CDR3 DNA sequence: TGCAGTGCATCGGGACTAGTGGGAAGGACCTACGAGCATTACTTC.